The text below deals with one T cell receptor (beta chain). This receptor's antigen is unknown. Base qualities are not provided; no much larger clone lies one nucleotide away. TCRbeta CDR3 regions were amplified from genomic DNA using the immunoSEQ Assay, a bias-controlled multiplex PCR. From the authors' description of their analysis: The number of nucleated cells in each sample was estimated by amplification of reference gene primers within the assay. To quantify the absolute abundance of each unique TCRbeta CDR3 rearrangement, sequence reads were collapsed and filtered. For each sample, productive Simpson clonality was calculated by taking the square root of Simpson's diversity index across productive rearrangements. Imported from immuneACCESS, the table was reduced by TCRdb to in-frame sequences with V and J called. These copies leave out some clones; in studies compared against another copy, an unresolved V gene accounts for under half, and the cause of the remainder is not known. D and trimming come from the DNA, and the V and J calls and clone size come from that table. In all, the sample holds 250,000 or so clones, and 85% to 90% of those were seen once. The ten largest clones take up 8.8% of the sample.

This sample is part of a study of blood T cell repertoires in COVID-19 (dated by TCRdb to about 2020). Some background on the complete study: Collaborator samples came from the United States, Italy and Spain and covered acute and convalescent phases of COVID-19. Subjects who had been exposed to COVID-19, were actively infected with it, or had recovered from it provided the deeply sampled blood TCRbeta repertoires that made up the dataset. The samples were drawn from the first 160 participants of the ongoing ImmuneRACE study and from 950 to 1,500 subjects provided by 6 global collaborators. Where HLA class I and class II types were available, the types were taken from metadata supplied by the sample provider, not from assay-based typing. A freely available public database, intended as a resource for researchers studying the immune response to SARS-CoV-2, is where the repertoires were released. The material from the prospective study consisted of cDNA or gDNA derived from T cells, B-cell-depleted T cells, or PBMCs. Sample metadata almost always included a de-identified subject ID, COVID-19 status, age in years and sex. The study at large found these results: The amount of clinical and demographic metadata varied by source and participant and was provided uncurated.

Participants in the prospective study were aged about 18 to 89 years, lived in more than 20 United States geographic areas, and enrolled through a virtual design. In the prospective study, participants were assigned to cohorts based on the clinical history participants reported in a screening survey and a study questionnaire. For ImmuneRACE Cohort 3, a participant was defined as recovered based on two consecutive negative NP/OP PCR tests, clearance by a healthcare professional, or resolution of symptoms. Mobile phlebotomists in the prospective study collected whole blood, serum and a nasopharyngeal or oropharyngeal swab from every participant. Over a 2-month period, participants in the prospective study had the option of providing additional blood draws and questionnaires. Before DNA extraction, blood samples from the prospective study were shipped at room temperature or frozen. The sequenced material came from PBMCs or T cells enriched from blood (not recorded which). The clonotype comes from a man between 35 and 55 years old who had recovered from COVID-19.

CDR3 sequence: CASSVNPSRGRAEAFF. The sequence in DNA is TGTGCCAGCAGCGTAAATCCGTCCAGGGGAAGGGCTGAAGCTTTCTTT. The sequence is built from TRBV9 and TRBJ1-1, with a tentative D gene TRBD1 over 6 matching bases. In the germline V gene, CDR1 corresponds to SGDLS and CDR2 to YYNGEE. V is clipped by 1 base and J by 6 bases, and the sequence between their germline boundaries is 19 bases long. Its CDR3 holds 16 amino acids, cysteine through phenylalanine. The entry retains the CDR3 DNA only, 48 bases that are in frame from base 1.